These 19 T cell receptor beta chains were sequenced from one sample in a study of cytomegalovirus exposure and HLA in healthy donors. Researchers ran the PCR with 60 Vbeta and 13 Jbeta primers. Libraries were prepared by immunoSEQ multiplex PCR; TCRdb keeps only in-frame clonotypes and omits some of them. The sample holds nearly 200,000 clones, 85% to 90% seen once. The source material was PBMCs. The receptors come from a young man in good health and CMV-seronegative.

With regard to this clone: One junction end does not reproduce the germline sequence, and a read error may be involved. The J gene is TRBJ1-1, the V gene TRBV7-9, with D tentatively TRBD1 (6 bases). CDR3 length equals 15 residues. Germline V gene sequence: CDR1 SEHNR, CDR2 FQNEAQ (reference sequence). The CDR3 DNA follows: TGTTCCAGCAGCTTAATGGCCCCCCAATCAGGGGAGTCTTTCTTT. It translates to CSSSLMAPQSGESFF.

The V call is TRBV6-5, the J call TRBJ2-5, with TRBD1 as a possible D gene (5 bases). CDR3 length equals 14 residues. The V and J ends lost 7 bases and 5 bases respectively, with 17 bases between them. Germline CDR1 and CDR2: MNHEY and SVGAGI. The CDR3 coding sequence is TGTGCCAGCAAAGCAACAGGCTGGCGGGAGACCCAGTACTTC. It encodes CASKATGWRETQYF.

This clone came up once. The chain joins TRBV4-2 to TRBJ1-1; D possibly corresponds to TRBD1 (5 bases). Trimming pared 0 bases from V and 4 bases from J, leaving 12 bases between. CDR1 and CDR2 from the germline V gene are LGHNA and YNFKEQ. CDR3 length equals 15 residues. This chain's CDR3 is CASSQDAGGGTEAFF. CDR3 DNA sequence: TGTGCCAGCAGCCAAGACGCGGGCGGGGGCACTGAAGCTTTCTTT.

The chain recombines TRBV6-1 with TRBJ2-3; the match to TRBD2 covers 9 bases. CDR1 and CDR2 (germline): MNHNS, SASEGT. The V gene end was trimmed by 6 bases and the J gene end by 6 bases; junction bases not matched to a gene: 16. This CDR3 comprises 17 residues. The CDR3 protein is CASREPKVAGVGDTQYF. The CDR3 DNA follows: TGTGCCAGCAGGGAACCGAAGGTAGCGGGAGTGGGCGATACGCAGTATTTT.

The chain has TRBV6-4 and TRBJ2-5; 8 bases match TRBD1. Germline V gene sequence: CDR1 MRHNA, CDR2 SNTAGT. With 3 bases clipped from V and 5 bases from J, the junction kept 8 bases outside the gene matches. The length of the CDR3 is 15 residues. The CDR3 reads CASSEGGQGGETQYF. In DNA, the CDR3 is TGTGCCAGCAGTGAAGGAGGACAGGGTGGGGAGACCCAGTACTTC.

This sequence joins TRBV7-2 and TRBJ1-1; the match to TRBD1 covers 7 bases. CDR1 is SGHTA and CDR2 is FQGNSA in the germline V gene. Trimming took 5 bases from V and 2 from J; bases not matched to a gene: 2. This CDR3 contains 13 residues. The CDR3 reads CASSGTVNTEAFF. CDR3 coding DNA: TGTGCCAGCAGCGGGACAGTCAACACTGAAGCTTTCTTT.

The chain combines TRBV11-2 with TRBJ1-1; D is undetermined. Trimming took 5 bases from V and 6 from J, leaving 7 bases between them. Per germline, CDR1 SGHAT and CDR2 FQNNGV. The CDR3 is 11 residues long. The CDR3 DNA sequence: TGTGCCAGCAGCCCAAATGCTGAAGCTTTCTTT. Its protein is CASSPNAEAFF.

In its sample, this clone was seen a few times. The chain couples TRBV9 to TRBJ1-1, with a tentative D call TRBD1 (5 bases). V was shortened by 0 bases and J by 11 bases, with 14 bases between the two germline ends. Germline assignment: CDR1 SGDLS and CDR2 YYNGEE. CDR3 length: 13 residues. CDR3 nucleotides: TGTGCCAGCAGCGTAGGGGGCCGTACTCGGGCTTTCTTT. Translating gives CASSVGGRTRAFF.

The chain couples TRBV19 to TRBJ2-3, with a possible D match to TRBD1 (5 bases). CDR1 is LNHDA and CDR2 is SQIVND in the germline V gene (reference sequence). V dropped 5 bases and J dropped 3 bases, with 12 bases sitting between them. CDR3 length: 14 residues. CDR3 sequence: CASSSQPGTDTQYF. For the CDR3, the DNA is TGTGCCAGTAGTTCGCAACCAGGGACAGATACGCAGTATTTT. The variable domain in full, with the rest retrieved from reference TRBV19 and TRBJ2-3, is DGGITQSPKYLFRKEGQNVTLSCEQNLNHDAMYWYRQDPGQGLRLIYYSQIVNDFQKGDIAEGYSVSREKKESFPLTVTSAQKNPTAFYLCASSSQPGTDTQYFGPGTRLTVL.

The chain is built from TRBV6-1 and TRBJ2-3; 11 bases line up with TRBD2. Germline V gene lookup returns CDR1 MNHNS and CDR2 SASEGT. V was clipped by 4 bases and J by 8 bases; unmatched bases: 8. The CDR3 sequence is 15 residues long. CDR3 protein: CASSAGLADQSTQYF. DNA for the CDR3: TGTGCCAGCAGTGCGGGACTAGCGGACCAGAGTACGCAGTATTTT.

This clone was found once. J is TRBJ1-1 and V is TRBV2, with D hard to call. V lost 8 bases and J lost 2, with 6 bases in between. The CDR3 extends over 11 amino acids. Germline values: CDR1 SNHLY, CDR2 FYNNEI. CDR3 in DNA: TGTGCCAGCCCGGGTAACACTGAAGCTTTCTTT. It codes for CASPGNTEAFF.

The J gene is TRBJ1-5, the V gene TRBV10-3; D gene uncertain. CDR3 length: 13 amino acids. Germline V CDR1 and CDR2: ENHRY, SYGVKD. The V and J ends lost 3 bases and 7 bases respectively, with 10 bases between them. Here the CDR3 reads CAISDGDGQPQHF. The CDR3, as DNA: TGTGCCATCAGTGACGGGGATGGCCAGCCCCAGCATTTT.

This chain uses TRBV5-1 with TRBJ1-5, with 7 nucleotides matching TRBD1. This CDR3 contains 14 residues. V dropped 3 bases and J dropped 5; count of bases not matched to a gene: 5. Per the germline V gene, CDR1 is SGHRS and CDR2 is YFSETQ. CDR3 DNA: TGCGCCAGCAGCTCGGGACAGCTTGATCAGCCCCAGCATTTT. Translated, it gives CASSSGQLDQPQHF.

This clone appeared a single time. The chain is built from TRBV18 and TRBJ1-3, with TRBD1 as a possible D gene (6 bases). V was trimmed by 5 bases and J by 0 bases, leaving 14 bases between them. CDR1 is KGHSH and CDR2 is LQKENI in the germline V gene. The CDR3 has 16 residues. CDR3 coding DNA: TGTGCCAGCTCAATAGGACAGCTGGTCTCTGGAAACACCATATATTTT. Translated: CASSIGQLVSGNTIYF.

The J gene is TRBJ1-3, the V gene TRBV4-1, with no clear D. Germline assignment: CDR1 MGHRA and CDR2 YSYEKL. The CDR3 extends over 16 amino acids. The V end lost 4 bases, the J end lost 2 bases, and 15 bases lay between the germline ends. The CDR3 protein is CASSRSLITTGNTIYF. The CDR3 region has the DNA TGCGCCAGCAGCCGCTCATTGATAACAACTGGAAACACCATATATTTT.

This rearrangement joins TRBV20-1 to TRBJ2-5; D is undetermined. This CDR3 spans 11 amino acids. Germline V lookup: CDR1 DFQATT, CDR2 SNEGSKA (reference sequence). V lost 3 bases and J lost 9, with 11 bases in between. CDR3 sequence (DNA): TGCAGTGCTAGCGTGCGGTCGGCCCAGTACTTC. Its translation is CSASVRSAQYF.

This chain joins TRBV7-2 and TRBJ2-1, with TRBD2 matching 8 bases. The CDR3 spans 16 residues. The V segment lost 4 bases and the J segment 0 bases; nucleotides outside the gene matches: 5. Per germline, CDR1 SGHTA and CDR2 FQGNSA. CDR3 amino acids: CASSSLAGSSYNEQFF. The DNA for the CDR3 is TGTGCCAGCAGCTCCTTAGCGGGGAGCTCCTACAATGAGCAGTTCTTC.

J is TRBJ1-1 and V is TRBV28; perhaps TRBD1 as D (5 bases). V was clipped by 6 bases and J by 4 bases, with 9 bases between them. Looked up from germline, CDR1 is MDHEN and CDR2 is SYDVKM. CDR3 length: 12 amino acids. CDR3 in DNA: TGTGCCAGCAGGCCCGGGGGCACTGAAGCTTTCTTT. Translated: CASRPGGTEAFF.

The chain recombines TRBV9 with TRBJ2-1, with 8 bases aligning to TRBD2. The V segment lost 0 bases and the J segment 2 bases; nucleotides outside the gene matches: 1. The germline V gene encodes CDR1 SGDLS and CDR2 YYNGEE. The CDR3 length is 15 residues. The CDR3 DNA reads TGTGCCAGCAGCGTAGGCGGGAGGCCCTACAATGAGCAGTTCTTC. Translated, it gives CASSVGGRPYNEQFF.